This T cell receptor beta chain came from a study of response to subunit inactivated influenza vaccine. Using its own MiXCR run on the RT-PCR reads, TCRdb lists one record per CDR3 protein. Of roughly 570,000 distinct CDR3 sequences listed, less than 15% are singletons. This CDR3 has 14 residues. Germline loops: CDR1 DFQATT, CDR2 SNEGSKA (reference sequence). The V end lost 2 bases, the J end lost 3 bases, and 13 bases lay between the germline ends. The sample consisted of PBMCs from blood, taken 12 days after vaccination. The receptor was isolated from a man aged 50 to 60 who received an inactivated influenza vaccine. The chain has TRBV20-1 and TRBJ2-5; the D call may be TRBD1 or TRBD2 (6 bases each). The CDR3 DNA sequence: TGCAGTGCTAGACGGGGGCCGCGGGAAGAGACCCAGTACTTC. It encodes CSARRGPREETQYF.